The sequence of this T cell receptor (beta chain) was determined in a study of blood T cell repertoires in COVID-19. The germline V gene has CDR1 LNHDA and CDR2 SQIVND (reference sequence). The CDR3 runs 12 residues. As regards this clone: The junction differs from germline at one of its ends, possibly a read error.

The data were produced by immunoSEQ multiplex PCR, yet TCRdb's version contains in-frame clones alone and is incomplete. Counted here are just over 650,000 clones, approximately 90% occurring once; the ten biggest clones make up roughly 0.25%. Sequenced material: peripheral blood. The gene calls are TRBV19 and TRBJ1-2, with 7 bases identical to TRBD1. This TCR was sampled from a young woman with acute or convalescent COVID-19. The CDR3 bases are TGCGCCAGTAGTATCGAGGGACAGAACTACACCTTC. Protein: CASSIEGQNYTF.